These T cell receptor beta chains were read from a single sample in a study of blood T cell repertoires in COVID-19. This table comes from immunoSEQ multiplex PCR, and its TCRdb copy is limited to in-frame clones, with some not included. The sample contains some 400,000 clones, roughly 80% of which appear only once. The source material was peripheral blood. All receptors come from a human donor with acute or convalescent COVID-19. The donor label of this sample is uncertain. The CDR3 runs from the conserved cysteine through the conserved F or W. A D gene is named only where the DNA matches it firmly. Clone size, where shown, is once, few, many, or a class for clones that have expanded.

J gene | clone size | D gene | V gene | CDR3 protein | CDR3 DNA
TRBJ1-2 | - | TRBD1 | TRBV29-1 | CSVDWTGRGGYTF | TGCAGCGTAGATTGGACAGGCCGCGGGGGCTACACCTTC
TRBJ1-2 | - | - | TRBV19 | CATENRERYTF | TGTGCCACCGAAAACAGGGAACGCTACACCTTC
TRBJ1-4 | - | - | TRBV19 | CASSIDRTDEKLFF | TGTGCCAGTAGTATCGACCGGACAGATGAAAAACTGTTTTTT
TRBJ1-1 | - | TRBD1 | TRBV5-1 | CASSFQMTGSTEAFF | TGCGCCAGCAGCTTCCAAATGACAGGGTCGACTGAAGCTTTCTTT
TRBJ1-5 | - | - | TRBV30 | CAWSTQGDQPQHF | TGTGCCTGGAGTACCCAGGGCGACCAGCCCCAGCATTTT
TRBJ1-5 | once | - | TRBV6-6 | CASSYAGTPNQPQHF | TGTGCCAGCAGTTACGCAGGGACACCTAATCAGCCCCAGCATTTT
TRBJ2-7 | - | TRBD1 | TRBV14 | CASSQQGGSPYEQYF | TGTGCCAGCAGCCAACAAGGGGGCAGTCCCTACGAGCAGTACTTC
TRBJ1-5 | - | - | TRBV27 | CASSFLGDKHQPQHF | TGTGCCAGCAGTTTCTTGGGGGACAAACATCAGCCCCAGCATTTT
TRBJ2-5 | - | - | TRBV9 | CASSAGQETQYF | TGTGCCAGCAGCGCAGGTCAAGAGACCCAGTACTTC
TRBJ2-5 | - | TRBD1 | TRBV7-9 | CASSSRSTGVQETQYF | TGTGCCAGCAGCTCTAGGTCGACAGGGGTACAAGAGACCCAGTACTTC
TRBJ2-1 | - | - | TRBV4-2 | CASSQDRLVNNEQFF | TGTGCCAGCAGCCAAGATCGACTAGTGAACAATGAGCAGTTCTTC
TRBJ2-1 | - | TRBD2 | TRBV11-1 | CASSPVTSGYNEQFF | TGTGCCAGCAGCCCCGTGACTAGCGGTTACAATGAGCAGTTCTTC
TRBJ1-1 | - | - | TRBV13 | CASSKLGFGNTEAFF | TGTGCCAGCAGCAAGCTCGGGTTTGGGAACACTGAAGCTTTCTTT
TRBJ2-3 | - | - | TRBV7-9 | CASSPSLATDTQYF | TGTGCCAGCAGCCCGAGTTTAGCCACAGATACGCAGTATTTT
TRBJ2-7 | - | TRBD1 | TRBV30 | CAWSPPGQGRYEQYF | TGTGCCTGGAGTCCGCCGGGACAGGGGCGCTACGAGCAGTACTTC
TRBJ1-4 | - | - | TRBV28 | CASTVGGINEKLFF | TGTGCCAGCACGGTGGGGGGGATTAATGAAAAACTGTTTTTT
TRBJ2-5 | - | TRBD2 | TRBV3-1/TRBV3-2 | CASTETRTSGTPRETQYF | TGTGCCAGCACCGAAACGAGGACTAGCGGGACCCCTAGAGAGACCCAGTACTTC
TRBJ1-1 | - | - | TRBV7-2 | CASSADSMNTEAFF | TGTGCCAGCAGCGCGGACAGCATGAACACTGAAGCTTTCTTT
TRBJ1-1 | once | TRBD1 | TRBV19 | CASSVNRGRNTEAFF | TGTGCCAGTAGTGTTAACAGGGGCCGGAACACTGAAGCTTTCTTT
TRBJ1-2 | - | TRBD1 | TRBV5-1 | CASSFLGQEGYGYTF | TGCGCCAGCAGCTTCTTAGGACAGGAAGGGTATGGCTACACCTTC
TRBJ2-1 | - | - | TRBV6-2/TRBV6-3 | CASSSTVTGQFRYNEQFF | TGTGCCAGCAGTTCTACAGTCACCGGACAGTTTAGGTACAATGAGCAGTTCTTC
TRBJ1-5 | - | TRBD1 | TRBV3-1/TRBV3-2 | CASSPQSAGGQPQHF | TGTGCCAGCAGCCCCCAGTCCGCAGGGGGTCAGCCCCAGCATTTT
TRBJ1-2 | - | TRBD1 | TRBV5-1 | CASSFEGQGPYGYTF | TGCGCCAGCAGCTTTGAAGGACAGGGACCCTATGGCTACACCTTC
TRBJ1-2 | - | TRBD1 | TRBV2 | CASSEDRVYYGYTF | TGTGCCAGCAGTGAGGACAGGGTTTATTATGGCTACACCTTC
TRBJ1-1 | - | TRBD1 | TRBV12-5 | CASGLVPRDRGAEAFF | TGTGCTAGTGGTTTGGTACCTCGGGACAGGGGCGCTGAAGCTTTCTTT
TRBJ2-5 | - | - | TRBV3-1/TRBV3-2 | CASSQGGGTQYF | TGTGCCAGCAGCCAAGGGGGCGGGACCCAGTACTTC
TRBJ1-2 | - | - | TRBV11-2 | CANSLVQGYGYTF | TGTGCCAACAGCTTAGTTCAGGGCTATGGCTACACCTTC
TRBJ1-5 | - | TRBD1 | TRBV5-1 | CASSLAGGGSQPQHF | TGCGCCAGCAGCTTGGCAGGAGGGGGCAGTCAGCCCCAGCATTTT
TRBJ1-2 | - | TRBD1 | TRBV28 | CASTTGGVGYTF | TGTGCCAGCACCACAGGGGGAGTTGGCTACACCTTC
TRBJ2-1 | once | TRBD2 | TRBV19 | CASSPQLAGAEQFF | TGTGCCAGTAGTCCCCAACTAGCGGGAGCTGAGCAGTTCTTC
TRBJ2-3 | once | TRBD2 | TRBV7-6 | CASSLSLAGTDTQYF | TGTGCCAGCAGCTTATCACTAGCGGGAACAGATACGCAGTATTTT